The source of this T cell receptor (beta chain) is a study of OX40 agonist ivuxolimab in advanced cancers. The overall study: Enrollees could have had prior anti-PD-1, anti-PD-L1 or anti-CTLA-4 therapy, which 40% had received.

This CDR3 has 18 amino acids. CDR1 is SGHNT, CDR2 YYREEE, per germline (reference sequence). V lost 0 bases, J lost 0 bases, and 19 bases lay in between. Sequencing used immunoSEQ multiplex PCR; TCRdb keeps in-frame clones, though not all of them. Found here are around 77,000 clones, around 94% of them singletons; the top ten hold more than 4.5%. On this clone itself: Its target is not known.

Findings and caveats of the study: Among T cells, CD8+ cells averaged more expanded clones than CD4+ cells.

The sample was CD4+ or CD8+ T cells sorted from blood, taken in a trial of the OX40 agonist ivuxolimab. The receptor was isolated from an adult with an advanced solid tumor such as melanoma, head and neck, liver or kidney cancer. The V gene is TRBV5-4, the J gene TRBJ2-7; D is possibly TRBD2 (6 bases). CDR3 amino acids: CASSLGGGWSVSSYEQYF. The CDR3 region has the DNA TGTGCCAGCAGCTTGGGGGGAGGTTGGTCGGTAAGCTCCTACGAGCAGTACTTC.